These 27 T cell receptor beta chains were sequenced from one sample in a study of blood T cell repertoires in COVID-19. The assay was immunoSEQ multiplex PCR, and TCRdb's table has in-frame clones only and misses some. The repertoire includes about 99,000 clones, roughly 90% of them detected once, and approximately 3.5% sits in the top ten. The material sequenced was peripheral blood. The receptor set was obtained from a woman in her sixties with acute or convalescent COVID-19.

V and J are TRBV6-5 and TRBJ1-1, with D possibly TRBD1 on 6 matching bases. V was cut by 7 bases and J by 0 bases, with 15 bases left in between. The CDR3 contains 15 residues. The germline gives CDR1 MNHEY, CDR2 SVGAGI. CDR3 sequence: CASTEAGALNTEAFF. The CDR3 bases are TGTGCCAGCACAGAGGCAGGGGCCTTGAACACTGAAGCTTTCTTT.

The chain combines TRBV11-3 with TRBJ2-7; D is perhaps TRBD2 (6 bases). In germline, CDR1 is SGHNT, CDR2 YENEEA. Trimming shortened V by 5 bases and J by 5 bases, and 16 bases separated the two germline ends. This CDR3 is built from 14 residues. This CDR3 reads CASSTTSLSHEQYV. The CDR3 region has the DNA TGTGCCAGCAGCACGACTAGTCTCTCGCACGAGCAGTACGTC.

The CDR3: CAITAGTDGYTF. The CDR3 coding sequence is TGTGCCATCACTGCCGGGACAGATGGCTACACCTTC. The chain couples TRBV10-3 to TRBJ1-2, with 7 bases aligning to TRBD1. There are 12 residues in the CDR3. From germline, CDR1 is ENHRY and CDR2 SYGVKD. The trim removed 7 bases at V and 6 bases at J, leaving 5 bases unmatched.

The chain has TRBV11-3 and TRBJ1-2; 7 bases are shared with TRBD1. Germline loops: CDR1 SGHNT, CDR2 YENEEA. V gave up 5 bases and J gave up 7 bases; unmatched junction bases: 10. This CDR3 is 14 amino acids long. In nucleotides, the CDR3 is TGTGCCAGCAGCCGAAACCAGGGGGAGGTTGGCTACACCTTC. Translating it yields CASSRNQGEVGYTF.

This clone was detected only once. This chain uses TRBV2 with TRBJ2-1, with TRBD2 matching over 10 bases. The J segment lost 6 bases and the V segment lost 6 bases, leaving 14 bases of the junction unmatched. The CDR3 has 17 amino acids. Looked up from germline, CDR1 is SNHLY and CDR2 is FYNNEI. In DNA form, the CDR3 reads TGTGCCAGCAGCTGGTTGGCCCTAGCGGGAGCCGCCAATGAGCAGTTCTTC. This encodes CASSWLALAGAANEQFF. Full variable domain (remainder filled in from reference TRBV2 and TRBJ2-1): EPEVTQTPSHQVTQMGQEVILRCVPISNHLYFYWYRQILGQKVEFLVSFYNNEISEKSEIFDDQFSVERPDGSNFTLKIRSTKLEDSAMYFCASSWLALAGAANEQFFGPGTRLTVL.

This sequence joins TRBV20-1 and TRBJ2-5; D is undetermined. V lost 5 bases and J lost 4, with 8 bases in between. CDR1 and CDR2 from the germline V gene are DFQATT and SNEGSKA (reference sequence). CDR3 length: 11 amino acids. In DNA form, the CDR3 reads TGCAGTGCTGACTCGGGAGAGACCCAGTACTTC. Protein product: CSADSGETQYF.

The CDR3 spells CASSEIGSGNIQYF. The CDR3 DNA sequence: TGTGCCAGCAGTGAAATAGGTAGCGGGAATATTCAGTACTTC. The genes are TRBV6-1 and TRBJ2-4, with 8 bases identical to TRBD2. V shed 2 bases, J shed 10 bases, and the junction held 7 bases outside the gene matches. Per the germline V gene, CDR1 is MNHNS and CDR2 is SASEGT. This CDR3 comprises 14 residues.

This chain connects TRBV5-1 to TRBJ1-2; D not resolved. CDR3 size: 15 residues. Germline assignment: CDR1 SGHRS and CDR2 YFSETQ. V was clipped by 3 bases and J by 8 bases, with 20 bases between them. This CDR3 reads CASSSEATSVEGYTF. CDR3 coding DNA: TGCGCCAGCAGCTCGGAAGCGACCTCGGTGGAAGGCTACACCTTC.

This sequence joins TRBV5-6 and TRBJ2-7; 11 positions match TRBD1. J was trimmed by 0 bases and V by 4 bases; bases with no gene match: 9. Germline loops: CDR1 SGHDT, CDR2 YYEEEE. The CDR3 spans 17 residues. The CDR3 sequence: CASSGWTGGASSYEQYV. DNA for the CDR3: TGTGCCAGCAGCGGATGGACAGGGGGCGCAAGCTCCTACGAGCAGTACGTC.

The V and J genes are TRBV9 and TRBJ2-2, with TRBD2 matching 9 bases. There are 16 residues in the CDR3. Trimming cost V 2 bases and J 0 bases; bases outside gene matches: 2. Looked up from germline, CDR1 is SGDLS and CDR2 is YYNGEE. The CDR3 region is CASSVLAGANTGELFF. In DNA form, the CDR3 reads TGTGCCAGCAGCGTGTTAGCGGGGGCGAACACCGGGGAGCTGTTTTTT.

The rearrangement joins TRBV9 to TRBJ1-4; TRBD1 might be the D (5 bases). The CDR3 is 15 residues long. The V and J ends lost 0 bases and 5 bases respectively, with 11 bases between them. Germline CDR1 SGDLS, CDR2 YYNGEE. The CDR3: CASSVGAGPNEKLFF. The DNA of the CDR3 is TGTGCCAGCAGCGTAGGGGCAGGGCCCAATGAAAAACTGTTTTTT. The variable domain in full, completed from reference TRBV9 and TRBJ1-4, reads DSGVTQTPKHLITATGQRVTLRCSPRSGDLSVYWYQQSLDQGLQFLIQYYNGEERAKGNILERFSAQQFPDLHSELNLSSLELGDSALYFCASSVGAGPNEKLFFGSGTQLSVL.

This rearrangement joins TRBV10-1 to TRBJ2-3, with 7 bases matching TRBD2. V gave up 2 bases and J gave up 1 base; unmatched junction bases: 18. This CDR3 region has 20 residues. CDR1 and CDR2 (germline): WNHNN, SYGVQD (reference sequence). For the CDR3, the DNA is TGCGCCAGCAGTGAGCCTCGTGCGGGAGTCTGGCTACCTGGCACAGATACGCAGTATTTT. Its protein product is CASSEPRAGVWLPGTDTQYF.

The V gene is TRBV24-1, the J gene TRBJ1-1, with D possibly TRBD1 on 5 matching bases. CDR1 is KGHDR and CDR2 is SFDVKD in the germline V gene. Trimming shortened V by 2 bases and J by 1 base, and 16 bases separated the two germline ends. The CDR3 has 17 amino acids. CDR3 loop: CATSDSRRGRENTEAFF. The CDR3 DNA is TGTGCCACCAGTGATTCACGCCGGGGGAGGGAGAACACTGAAGCTTTCTTT.

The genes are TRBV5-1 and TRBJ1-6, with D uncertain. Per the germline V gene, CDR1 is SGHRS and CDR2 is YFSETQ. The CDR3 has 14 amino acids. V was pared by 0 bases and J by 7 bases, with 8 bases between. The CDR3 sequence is CASSLDAGNSPLHF. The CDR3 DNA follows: TGCGCCAGCAGCTTGGACGCGGGGAATTCACCCCTCCACTTT.

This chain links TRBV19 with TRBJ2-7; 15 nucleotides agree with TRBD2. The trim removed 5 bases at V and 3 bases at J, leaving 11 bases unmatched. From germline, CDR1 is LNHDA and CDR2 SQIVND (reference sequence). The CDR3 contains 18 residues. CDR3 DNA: TGTGCCAGTAGTCCCCAGGGACTAGCGGGAGGTATCTACTACGAGCAGTACGTC. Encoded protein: CASSPQGLAGGIYYEQYV.

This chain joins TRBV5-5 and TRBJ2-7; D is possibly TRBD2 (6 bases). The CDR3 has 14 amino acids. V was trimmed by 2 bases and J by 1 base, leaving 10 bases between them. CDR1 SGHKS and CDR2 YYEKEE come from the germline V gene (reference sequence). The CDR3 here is CASSFPGLSYEQYV. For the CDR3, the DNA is TGTGCCAGCAGCTTCCCGGGACTGTCCTACGAGCAGTACGTC.

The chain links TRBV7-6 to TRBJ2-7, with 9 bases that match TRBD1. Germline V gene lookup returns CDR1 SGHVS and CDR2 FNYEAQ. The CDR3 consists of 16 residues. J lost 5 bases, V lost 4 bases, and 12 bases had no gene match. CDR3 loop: CASSSGWDRATHEQYF. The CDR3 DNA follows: TGTGCCAGCAGCTCTGGGTGGGACAGGGCAACACACGAGCAGTACTTC.

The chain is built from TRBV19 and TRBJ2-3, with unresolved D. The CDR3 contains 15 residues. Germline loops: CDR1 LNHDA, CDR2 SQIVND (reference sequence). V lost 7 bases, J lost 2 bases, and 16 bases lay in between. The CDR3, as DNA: TGTGCCAGTACCTCGGTGAGGTTCTCCACAGATACGCAGTATTTT. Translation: CASTSVRFSTDTQYF.

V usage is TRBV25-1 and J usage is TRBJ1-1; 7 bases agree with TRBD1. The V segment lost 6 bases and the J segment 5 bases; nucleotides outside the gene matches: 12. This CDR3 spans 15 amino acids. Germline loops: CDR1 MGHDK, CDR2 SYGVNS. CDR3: CASSKKGAQITEAFF. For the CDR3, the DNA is TGTGCCAGCAGCAAAAAGGGGGCGCAGATAACTGAAGCTTTCTTT.

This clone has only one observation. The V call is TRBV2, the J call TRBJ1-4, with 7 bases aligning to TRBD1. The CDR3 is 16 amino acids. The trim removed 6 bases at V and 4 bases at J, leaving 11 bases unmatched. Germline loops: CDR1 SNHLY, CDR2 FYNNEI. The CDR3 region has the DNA TGTGCCAGCAGCCCTTCGGACAGGTCGTTTAATGAAAAACTGTTTTTT. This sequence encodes CASSPSDRSFNEKLFF.

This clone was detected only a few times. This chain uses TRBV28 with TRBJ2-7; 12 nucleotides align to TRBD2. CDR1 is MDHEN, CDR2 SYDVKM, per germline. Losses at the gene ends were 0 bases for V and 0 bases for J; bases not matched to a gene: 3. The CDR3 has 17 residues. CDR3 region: CASSLWTSGGLSYEQYF. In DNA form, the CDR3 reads TGTGCCAGCAGTTTATGGACTAGCGGGGGCCTCTCCTACGAGCAGTACTTC.

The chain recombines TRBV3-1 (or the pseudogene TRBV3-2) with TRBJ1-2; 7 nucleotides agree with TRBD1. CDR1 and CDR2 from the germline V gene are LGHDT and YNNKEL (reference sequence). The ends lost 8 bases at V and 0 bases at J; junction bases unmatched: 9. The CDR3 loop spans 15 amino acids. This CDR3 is CASVSRTGPNYGYTF. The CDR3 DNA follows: TGTGCCAGCGTGTCCAGGACAGGCCCTAACTATGGCTACACCTTC.

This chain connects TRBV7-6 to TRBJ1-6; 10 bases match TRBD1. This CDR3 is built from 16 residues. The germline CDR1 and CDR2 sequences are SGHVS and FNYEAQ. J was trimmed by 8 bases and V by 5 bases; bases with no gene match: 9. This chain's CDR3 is CASSASGTGDYSPLHF. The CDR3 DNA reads TGTGCCAGCAGCGCCTCCGGGACAGGGGATTATTCACCCCTCCACTTT. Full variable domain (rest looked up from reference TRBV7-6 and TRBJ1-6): GAGVSQSPRYKVTKRGQDVALRCDPISGHVSLYWYRQALGQGPEFLTYFNYEAQQDKSGLPNDRFSAERPEGSISTLTIQRTEQRDSAMYRCASSASGTGDYSPLHFGNGTRLTVT.

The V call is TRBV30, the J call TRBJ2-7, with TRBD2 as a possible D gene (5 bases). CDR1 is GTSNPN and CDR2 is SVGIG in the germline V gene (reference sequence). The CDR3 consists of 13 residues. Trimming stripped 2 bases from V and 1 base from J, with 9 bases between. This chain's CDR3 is CAWSTRVSYEQYF. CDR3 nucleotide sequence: TGTGCCTGGAGTACGAGGGTTTCCTACGAGCAGTACTTC. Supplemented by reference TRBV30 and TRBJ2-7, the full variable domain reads SQTIHQWPATLVQPVGSPLSLECTVEGTSNPNLYWYRQAAGRGLQLLFYSVGIGQISSEVPQNLSASRPQDRQFILSSKKLLLSDSGFYLCAWSTRVSYEQYFGPGTRLTVT.

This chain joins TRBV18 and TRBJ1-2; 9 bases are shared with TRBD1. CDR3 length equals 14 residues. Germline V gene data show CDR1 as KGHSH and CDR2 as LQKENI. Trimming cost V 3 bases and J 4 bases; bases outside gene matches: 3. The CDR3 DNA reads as TGTGCCAGCTCACCTGACAGGGGGGGCTATGGCTACACCTTC. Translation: CASSPDRGGYGYTF.

The CDR3, as DNA: TGTGCCAGCAGTGCCCTCCGGGGCAGCGGGGAGGGTCAGCCCCAGCATTTT. It encodes CASSALRGSGEGQPQHF. The chain joins TRBV28 to TRBJ1-5; D possibly corresponds to TRBD1 (5 bases). Per germline, CDR1 MDHEN and CDR2 SYDVKM. The V gene lost 5 bases and the J gene lost 6 bases, with 23 bases spanning the gap. The CDR3 spans 17 residues. The full variable domain, completed using reference TRBV28 and TRBJ1-5, is DVKVTQSSRYLVKRTGEKVFLECVQDMDHENMFWYRQDPGLGLRLIYFSYDVKMKEKGDIPEGYSVSREKKERFSLILESASTNQTSMYLCASSALRGSGEGQPQHFGDGTRLSIL.

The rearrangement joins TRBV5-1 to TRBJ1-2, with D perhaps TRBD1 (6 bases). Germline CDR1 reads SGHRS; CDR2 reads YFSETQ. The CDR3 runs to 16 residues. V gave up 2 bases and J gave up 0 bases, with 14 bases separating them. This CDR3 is CASSLDGQSANYGYTF. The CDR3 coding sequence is TGCGCCAGCAGCTTAGACGGACAGTCTGCTAACTATGGCTACACCTTC.